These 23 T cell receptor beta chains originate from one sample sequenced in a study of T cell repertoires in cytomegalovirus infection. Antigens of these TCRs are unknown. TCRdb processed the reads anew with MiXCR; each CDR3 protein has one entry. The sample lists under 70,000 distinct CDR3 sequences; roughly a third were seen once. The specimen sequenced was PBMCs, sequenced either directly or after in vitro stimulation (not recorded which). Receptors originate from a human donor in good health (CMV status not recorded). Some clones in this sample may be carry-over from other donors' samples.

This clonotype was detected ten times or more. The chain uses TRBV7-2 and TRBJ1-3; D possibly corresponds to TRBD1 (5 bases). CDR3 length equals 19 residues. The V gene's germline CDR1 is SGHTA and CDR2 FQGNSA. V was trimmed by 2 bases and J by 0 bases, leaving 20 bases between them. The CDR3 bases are TGTGCCAGCAGCTTACCACAACAGGCCCCGGGGAACTCTGGAAACACCATATATTTT. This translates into CASSLPQQAPGNSGNTIYF.

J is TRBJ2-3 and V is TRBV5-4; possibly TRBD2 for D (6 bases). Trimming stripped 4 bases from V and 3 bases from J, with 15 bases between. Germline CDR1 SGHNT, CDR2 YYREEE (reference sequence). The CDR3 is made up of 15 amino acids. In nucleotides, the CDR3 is TGTGCCAGCAGCCGTAGCGGTAGTGGGACAGATACGCAGTATTTT. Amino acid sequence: CASSRSGSGTDTQYF.

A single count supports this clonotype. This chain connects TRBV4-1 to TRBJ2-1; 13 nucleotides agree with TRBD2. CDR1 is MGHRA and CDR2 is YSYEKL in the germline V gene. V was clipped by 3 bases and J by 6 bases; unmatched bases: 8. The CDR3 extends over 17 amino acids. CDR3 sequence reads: CASSQRLAGGSINEQFF. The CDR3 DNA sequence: TGCGCCAGCAGCCAGCGACTAGCGGGAGGATCAATCAATGAGCAGTTCTTC.

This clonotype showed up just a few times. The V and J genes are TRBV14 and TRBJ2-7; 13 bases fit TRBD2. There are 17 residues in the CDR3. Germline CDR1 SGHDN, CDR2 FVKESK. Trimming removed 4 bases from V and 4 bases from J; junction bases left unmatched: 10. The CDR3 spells CASSPALLAGGTYEQYF. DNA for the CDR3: TGTGCCAGCAGCCCAGCCTTACTAGCGGGGGGGACATACGAGCAGTACTTC.

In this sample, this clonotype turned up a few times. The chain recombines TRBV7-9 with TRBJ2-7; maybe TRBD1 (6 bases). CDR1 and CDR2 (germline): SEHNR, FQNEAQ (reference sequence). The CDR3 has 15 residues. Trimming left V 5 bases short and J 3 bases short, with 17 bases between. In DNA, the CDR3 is TGTGCCAGCAGCGTGGGGGCAGGGGTTAACTACGAGCAGTACTTC. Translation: CASSVGAGVNYEQYF.

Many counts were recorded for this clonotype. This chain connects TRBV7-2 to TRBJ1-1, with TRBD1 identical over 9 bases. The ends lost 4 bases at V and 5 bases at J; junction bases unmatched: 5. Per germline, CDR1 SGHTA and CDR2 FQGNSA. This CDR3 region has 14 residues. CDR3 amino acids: CASSWDRAGTEAFF. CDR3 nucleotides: TGTGCCAGCAGCTGGGACAGGGCCGGGACTGAAGCTTTCTTT.

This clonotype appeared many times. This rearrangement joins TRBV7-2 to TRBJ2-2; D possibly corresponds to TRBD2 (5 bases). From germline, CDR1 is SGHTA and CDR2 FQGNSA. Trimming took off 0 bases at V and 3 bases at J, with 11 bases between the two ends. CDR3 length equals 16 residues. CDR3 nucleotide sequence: TGTGCCAGCAGCTTAGCACGGACGGGGTACACCGGGGAGCTGTTTTTT. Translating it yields CASSLARTGYTGELFF. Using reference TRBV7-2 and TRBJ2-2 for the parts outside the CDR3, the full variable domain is GAGVSQSPSNKVTEKGKDVELRCDPISGHTALYWYRQSLGQGLEFLIYFQGNSAPDKSGLPSDRFSAERTGGSVSTLTIQRTQQEDSAVYLCASSLARTGYTGELFFGEGSRLTVL.

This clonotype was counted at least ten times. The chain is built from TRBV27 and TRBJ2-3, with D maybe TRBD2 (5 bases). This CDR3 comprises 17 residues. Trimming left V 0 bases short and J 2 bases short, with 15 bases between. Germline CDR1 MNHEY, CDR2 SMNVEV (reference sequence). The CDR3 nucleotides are TGTGCCAGCAGTTTATCGATAACGGGGAGCACCACAGATACGCAGTATTTT. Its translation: CASSLSITGSTTDTQYF.

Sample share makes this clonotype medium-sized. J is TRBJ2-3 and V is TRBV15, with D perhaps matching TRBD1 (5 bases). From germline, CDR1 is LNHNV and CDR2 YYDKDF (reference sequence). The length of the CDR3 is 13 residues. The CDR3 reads CATSPPTADTQYF. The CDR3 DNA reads TGTGCGACAAGTCCCCCGACAGCAGATACGCAGTATTTT.

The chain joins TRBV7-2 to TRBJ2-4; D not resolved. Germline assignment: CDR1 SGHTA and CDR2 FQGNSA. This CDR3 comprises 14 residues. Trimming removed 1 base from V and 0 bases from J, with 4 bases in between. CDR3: CASSLVIAKNIQYF. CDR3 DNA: TGTGCCAGCAGCTTAGTGATAGCCAAAAACATTCAGTACTTC.

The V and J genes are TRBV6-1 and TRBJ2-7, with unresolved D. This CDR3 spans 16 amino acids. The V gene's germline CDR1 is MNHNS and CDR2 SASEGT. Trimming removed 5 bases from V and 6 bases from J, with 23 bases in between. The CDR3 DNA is TGTGCCAGCAGTAAGCTGACTTCCCAGGACCTTAGCGAGCAGTACTTC. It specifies CASSKLTSQDLSEQYF.

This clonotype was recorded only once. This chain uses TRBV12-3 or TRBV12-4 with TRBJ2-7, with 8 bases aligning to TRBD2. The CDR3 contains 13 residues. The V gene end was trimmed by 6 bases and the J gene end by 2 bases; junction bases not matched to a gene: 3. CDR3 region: CASRKAGAYEQYF. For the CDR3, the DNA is TGTGCCAGCAGGAAAGCGGGAGCCTACGAGCAGTACTTC.

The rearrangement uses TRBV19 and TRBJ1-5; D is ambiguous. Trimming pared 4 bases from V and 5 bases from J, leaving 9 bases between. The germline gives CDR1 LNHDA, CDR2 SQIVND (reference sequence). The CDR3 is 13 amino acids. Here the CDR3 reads CASSKGRDQPQHF. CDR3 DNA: TGTGCCAGTAGTAAAGGAAGGGATCAGCCCCAGCATTTT.

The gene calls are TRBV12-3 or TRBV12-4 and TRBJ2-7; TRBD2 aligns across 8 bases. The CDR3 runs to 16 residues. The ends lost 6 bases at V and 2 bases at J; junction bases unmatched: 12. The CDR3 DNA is TGTGCCAGCAGCCTTCGGGGGGGCGGGGTTGCCTACGAGCAGTACTTC. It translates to CASSLRGGGVAYEQYF.

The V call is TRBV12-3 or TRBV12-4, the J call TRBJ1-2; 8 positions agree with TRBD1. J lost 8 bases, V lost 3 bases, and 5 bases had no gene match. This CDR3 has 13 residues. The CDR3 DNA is TGTGCCAGCAGTTTTGACAGGGGACGAGGCTACACCTTC. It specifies CASSFDRGRGYTF.

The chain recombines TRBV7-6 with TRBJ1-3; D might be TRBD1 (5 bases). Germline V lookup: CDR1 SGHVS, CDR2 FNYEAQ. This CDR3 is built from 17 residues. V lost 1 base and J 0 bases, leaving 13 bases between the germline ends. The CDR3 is CASSLGDRSSSGNTIYF. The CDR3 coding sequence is TGTGCCAGCAGCTTAGGGGACCGTTCGAGCTCTGGAAACACCATATATTTT.

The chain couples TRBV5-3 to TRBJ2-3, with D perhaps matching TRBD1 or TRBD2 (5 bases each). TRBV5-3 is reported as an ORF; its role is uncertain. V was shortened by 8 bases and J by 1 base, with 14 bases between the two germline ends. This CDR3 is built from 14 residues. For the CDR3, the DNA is TGTGCCAGCTTCGAGCAGGGAGGCACAGATACGCAGTATTTT. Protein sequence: CASFEQGGTDTQYF.

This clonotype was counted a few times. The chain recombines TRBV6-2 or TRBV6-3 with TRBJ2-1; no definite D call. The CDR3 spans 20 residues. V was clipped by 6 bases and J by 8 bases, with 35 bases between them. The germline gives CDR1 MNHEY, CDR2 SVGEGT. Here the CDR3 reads CASSSVLSAQLFMSGYEQFF. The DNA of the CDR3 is TGTGCCAGCAGCTCGGTTTTATCCGCACAACTCTTTATGTCCGGGTATGAGCAGTTCTTC.

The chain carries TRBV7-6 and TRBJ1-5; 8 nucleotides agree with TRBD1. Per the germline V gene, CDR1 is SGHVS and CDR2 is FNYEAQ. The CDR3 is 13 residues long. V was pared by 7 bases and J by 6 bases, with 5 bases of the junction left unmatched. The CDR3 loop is CASTTGGSQPQHF. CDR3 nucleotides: TGTGCCAGCACCACAGGGGGTTCTCAGCCCCAGCATTTT.

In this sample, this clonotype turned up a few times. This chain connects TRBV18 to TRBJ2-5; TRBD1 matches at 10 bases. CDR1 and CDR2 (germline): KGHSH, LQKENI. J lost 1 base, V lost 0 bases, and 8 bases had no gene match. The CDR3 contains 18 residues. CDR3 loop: CASSPPLTGGEPQETQYF. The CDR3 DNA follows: TGTGCCAGCTCACCACCGCTGACAGGGGGCGAGCCCCAAGAGACCCAGTACTTC.

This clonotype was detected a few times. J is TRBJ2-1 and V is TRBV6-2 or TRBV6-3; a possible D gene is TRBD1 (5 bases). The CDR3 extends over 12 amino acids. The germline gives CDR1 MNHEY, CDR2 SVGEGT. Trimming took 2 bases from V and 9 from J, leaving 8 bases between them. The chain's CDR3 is CASSYRGGEQFF. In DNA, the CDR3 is TGTGCCAGCAGTTACAGGGGCGGTGAGCAGTTCTTC.

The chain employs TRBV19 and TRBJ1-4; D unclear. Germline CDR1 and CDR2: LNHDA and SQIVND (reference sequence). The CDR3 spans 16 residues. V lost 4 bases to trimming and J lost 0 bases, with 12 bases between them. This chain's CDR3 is CASSTRFSATNEKLFF. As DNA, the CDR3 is TGTGCCAGTAGTACCCGTTTTTCTGCAACTAATGAAAAACTGTTTTTT.

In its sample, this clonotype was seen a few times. CDR3 DNA sequence: TGTGCCAGCAGCGACCGGGACAACGGTTCACCCCTCCACTTT. Protein: CASSDRDNGSPLHF. The chain has TRBV7-9 and TRBJ1-6, with D possibly TRBD1 on 6 matching bases. Germline-derived CDR1 and CDR2 are SEHNR and FQNEAQ (reference sequence). This CDR3 comprises 14 residues. The V gene lost 5 bases and the J gene lost 9 bases, with 14 bases spanning the gap.